The 20 T cell receptor beta chains reported below all come from one sample, sequenced in a study of cytomegalovirus exposure and HLA in healthy donors. The PCR employed 60 Vbeta primers together with 13 Jbeta primers. The method was immunoSEQ multiplex PCR; TCRdb's version includes in-frame clones alone and lacks a portion of them. The sample has about 120,000 clones; approximately 72% are singletons. Material for sequencing was PBMCs. These TCRs come from a young man in good health and CMV-seronegative.

This clone was seen more than once but under ten times. V usage is TRBV7-9 and J usage is TRBJ1-1, with TRBD1 matching 8 bases. The V gene end was trimmed by 3 bases and the J gene end by 0 bases; junction bases not matched to a gene: 6. CDR1 is SEHNR and CDR2 is FQNEAQ in the germline V gene (reference sequence). The CDR3 sequence is 16 residues long. CDR3 bases: TGTGCCAGCAGCTTTCCCGGGACAGGAGTGAACACTGAAGCTTTCTTT. This codes for CASSFPGTGVNTEAFF.

This chain links TRBV7-9 with TRBJ2-1, with 7 bases fitting TRBD2. The CDR3 consists of 15 residues. V shed 5 bases, J shed 4 bases, and the junction held 8 bases outside the gene matches. Germline-derived CDR1 and CDR2 are SEHNR and FQNEAQ (reference sequence). The CDR3 here is CASSPVAGDYNEQFF. CDR3 DNA sequence: TGTGCCAGCAGCCCGGTGGCGGGGGATTACAATGAGCAGTTCTTC.

The chain uses TRBV7-9 and TRBJ2-2; 13 bases align to TRBD2. CDR1 and CDR2 from the germline V gene are SEHNR and FQNEAQ (reference sequence). Trimming at V came to 6 bases and at J to 6 bases, leaving 7 bases not matched to a gene. The CDR3 is 16 residues long. CDR3 protein: CASRSGTSGKSGELFF. The CDR3 coding sequence is TGTGCCAGCAGATCTGGGACTAGCGGGAAATCCGGGGAGCTGTTTTTT.

This clone has more than one count but fewer than ten. The chain joins TRBV28 to TRBJ1-2; 7 nucleotides align to TRBD1. This CDR3 is built from 14 residues. The V gene's germline CDR1 is MDHEN and CDR2 SYDVKM. V lost 6 bases and J lost 0; bases outside the gene matches: 4. CDR3 bases: TGTGCCAGCAGCCGGGACAGCGCTAACTATGGCTACACCTTC. It codes for CASSRDSANYGYTF.

This clone was seen a handful of times. The chain links TRBV5-1 to TRBJ2-7; 8 nucleotides line up with TRBD1. The germline CDR1 and CDR2 sequences are SGHRS and YFSETQ. The CDR3 consists of 13 residues. The J segment lost 5 bases and the V segment lost 7 bases, leaving 8 bases of the junction unmatched. The CDR3 nucleotides are TGCGCCAGCCGCTATACAGGGGGGAACGAGCAGTACTTC. It yields the protein CASRYTGGNEQYF. The whole variable domain, filled in from reference TRBV5-1 and TRBJ2-7, reads KAGVTQTPRYLIKTRGQQVTLSCSPISGHRSVSWYQQTPGQGLQFLFEYFSETQRNKGNFPGRFSGRQFSNSRSEMNVSTLELGDSALYLCASRYTGGNEQYFGPGTRLTVT.

The chain combines TRBV6-1 with TRBJ2-1, with a weak D call TRBD2 (5 bases). CDR1 is MNHNS, CDR2 SASEGT, per germline. The CDR3 loop spans 15 amino acids. Trimming removed 3 bases from V and 8 bases from J, with 17 bases in between. CDR3 nucleotides: TGTGCCAGCAGTGATCGGTCCCGCTGGCGGGATGAGCAGTTCTTC. It yields the protein CASSDRSRWRDEQFF.

This clone was observed a single time. This sequence joins TRBV30 and TRBJ1-1; maybe TRBD1 (6 bases). The V end was cut by 2 bases, the J end by 1 base, with 14 bases between. The CDR3 extends over 15 amino acids. CDR1 is GTSNPN and CDR2 is SVGIG in the germline V gene (reference sequence). CDR3 coding DNA: TGTGCCTGGAGTACCCAGACAGGACCGAACACTGAAGCTTTCTTT. Translation gives CAWSTQTGPNTEAFF.

This clone was seen more than once but under ten times. The CDR3 nucleotides read TGTGCCAGCAGCGACTATTTCGAGCAGTACTTC. Its translation is CASSDYFEQYF. The chain uses TRBV11-2 and TRBJ2-7, with D tentatively TRBD2 (5 bases). Germline-derived CDR1 and CDR2 are SGHAT and FQNNGV. The CDR3 totals 11 residues. The V end lost 5 bases, the J end lost 6 bases, and 8 bases lay between the germline ends.

This rearrangement joins TRBV28 to TRBJ1-2; D remains unclear. The CDR3 is made up of 14 amino acids. From germline, CDR1 is MDHEN and CDR2 SYDVKM. V was clipped by 8 bases and J by 4 bases, with 17 bases between them. The CDR3 region has the DNA TGTGCCAGCCTAGACATCGGGGATCCCTATGGCTACACCTTC. Its translation: CASLDIGDPYGYTF.

The table lists this clone with a few counts. This chain connects TRBV27 to TRBJ2-7, with a tentative D call TRBD1 (5 bases). CDR1 is MNHEY, CDR2 SMNVEV, per germline (reference sequence). The CDR3 sequence is 15 residues long. Trimming pared 5 bases from V and 2 bases from J, leaving 16 bases between. This CDR3 is CASSPSAGLTYEQYF. CDR3 bases: TGTGCCAGCAGTCCCTCCGCAGGGTTAACCTACGAGCAGTACTTC.

This rearrangement joins TRBV5-1 to TRBJ1-5, with D possibly TRBD1 on 6 matching bases. Germline-derived CDR1 and CDR2 are SGHRS and YFSETQ. V gave up 0 bases and J gave up 6 bases, with 16 bases separating them. The length of the CDR3 is 16 residues. CDR3 loop: CASSLDGGAVGQPQHF. Here the CDR3 DNA reads TGCGCCAGCAGCTTGGATGGGGGGGCTGTGGGTCAGCCCCAGCATTTT. Full variable domain (rest looked up from reference TRBV5-1 and TRBJ1-5): KAGVTQTPRYLIKTRGQQVTLSCSPISGHRSVSWYQQTPGQGLQFLFEYFSETQRNKGNFPGRFSGRQFSNSRSEMNVSTLELGDSALYLCASSLDGGAVGQPQHFGDGTRLSIL.

V usage is TRBV19 and J usage is TRBJ1-1, with D unresolved. The V gene lost 1 base and the J gene lost 6 bases, with 12 bases spanning the gap. The length of the CDR3 is 14 residues. Germline assignment: CDR1 LNHDA and CDR2 SQIVND (reference sequence). In DNA form, the CDR3 reads TGTGCCAGTAGTATAGTTGAGGCGGGCGCTGAAGCTTTCTTT. This encodes CASSIVEAGAEAFF.

The chain employs TRBV28 and TRBJ1-1; D is undetermined. V dropped 2 bases and J dropped 5 bases, with 6 bases sitting between them. The CDR3 runs to 12 residues. Germline V CDR1 and CDR2: MDHEN, SYDVKM. CDR3 sequence reads: CASSLIRTEAFF. CDR3 bases: TGTGCCAGCAGTTTAATCAGGACTGAAGCTTTCTTT.

Turning to this clone: One junction end does not reproduce the germline sequence, and a read error may be involved. The CDR3 here is CASSQVGGLGYGYPF. DNA for the CDR3: TGTGCCAGCAGCCAAGTAGGCGGGTTGGGCTATGGCTACCCCTTC. This chain links TRBV14 with TRBJ1-2, with D uncertain. The germline V gene encodes CDR1 SGHDN and CDR2 FVKESK. CDR3 size: 15 residues.

This rearrangement joins TRBV9 to TRBJ2-3; no clear D gene. The V and J ends lost 0 bases and 2 bases respectively, with 10 bases between them. Per germline, CDR1 SGDLS and CDR2 YYNGEE. CDR3 length: 15 residues. The CDR3 bases are TGTGCCAGCAGCGTAGATAGTTTGTACACAGATACGCAGTATTTT. This encodes CASSVDSLYTDTQYF. The whole variable domain, filled in from reference TRBV9 and TRBJ2-3, reads DSGVTQTPKHLITATGQRVTLRCSPRSGDLSVYWYQQSLDQGLQFLIQYYNGEERAKGNILERFSAQQFPDLHSELNLSSLELGDSALYFCASSVDSLYTDTQYFGPGTRLTVL.

The V and J genes are TRBV6-6 and TRBJ2-7, with a tentative D call TRBD1 (6 bases). CDR3 size: 16 residues. With 7 bases removed from V and 0 bases from J, the gap between germline ends came to 19 bases. The germline gives CDR1 MNHNY, CDR2 SVGAGI (reference sequence). The CDR3, as DNA: TGTGCCAGCATTATAGACAGGAACCGTTTCTCCTACGAGCAGTACTTC. Amino acids: CASIIDRNRFSYEQYF.

This chain uses TRBV14 with TRBJ2-7, with D tentatively TRBD2 (5 bases). The CDR3 contains 15 residues. The germline V gene encodes CDR1 SGHDN and CDR2 FVKESK. The V end lost 0 bases, the J end lost 7 bases, and 16 bases lay between the germline ends. The CDR3 loop reads CASSQDLRPEEEQYF. CDR3 DNA sequence: TGTGCCAGCAGCCAAGATCTACGGCCGGAGGAGGAGCAGTACTTC.

In this sample, this clone turned up a few times. This chain joins TRBV5-6 and TRBJ2-1; 8 bases are a match to TRBD1. This CDR3 has 15 amino acids. V shed 2 bases and J 9 bases; nucleotides not matched to a gene: 10. CDR1 and CDR2 from the germline V gene are SGHDT and YYEEEE. The CDR3 bases are TGTGCCAGCAGCTTTGGGGCAGGGGGCGGAGGTGAGCAGTTCTTC. Encoded protein: CASSFGAGGGGEQFF.

V usage is TRBV10-1 and J usage is TRBJ2-1, with D tentatively TRBD2 (5 bases). Germline loops: CDR1 WNHNN, CDR2 SYGVQD (reference sequence). Trimming removed 4 bases from V and 2 bases from J, with 12 bases in between. This CDR3 is built from 15 residues. CDR3 bases: TGCGCCAGCAGTGGAGCGGACGGAACCTACAATGAGCAGTTCTTC. Its protein is CASSGADGTYNEQFF.

The chain recombines TRBV5-4 with TRBJ1-3, with 10 bases lining up with TRBD1. The length of the CDR3 is 20 residues. Trimming took 5 bases from V and 4 from J; bases not matched to a gene: 21. The germline CDR1 and CDR2 sequences are SGHNT and YYREEE (reference sequence). Written as DNA, the CDR3 is TGTGCCAGCAGTGACCGAGACAGGGGGCTCCTCGGAGGACCCGGAAACACCATATATTTT. Translation: CASSDRDRGLLGGPGNTIYF.